The 17 T cell receptor beta chains below come from one sample, sequenced in a study of CD8 T cells in Susac syndrome. With random hexamers, reverse transcription was performed on roughly 0.45 to 1 ug of RNA. Each CDR3 protein gets one entry after TCRdb re-called the immunoSEQ multiplex PCR reads with MiXCR. The table includes 100,000 to 150,000 distinct CDR3 sequences, 65% to 90% detected once. The sequenced sample consisted of CD8+ T cells from PBMCs. The receptors here all came from a human donor with multiple sclerosis.

This chain links TRBV4-3 with TRBJ2-3, with 7 nucleotides matching TRBD2. The V gene end was trimmed by 1 base and the J gene end by 5 bases; junction bases not matched to a gene: 12. This CDR3 is built from 17 residues. The germline CDR1 and CDR2 sequences are LGHNA and YSLEER. The CDR3 reads CASSQGVSSGVGDTQYF. DNA of the CDR3: TGCGCCAGCAGCCAAGGGGTTTCTAGCGGAGTGGGAGATACGCAGTATTTT.

V gene TRBV27 combines with J gene TRBJ1-6, with D possibly matching TRBD1 (6 bases). Germline loops: CDR1 MNHEY, CDR2 SMNVEV (reference sequence). CDR3 length: 16 amino acids. Trimming left V 2 bases short and J 0 bases short, with 8 bases between. This CDR3 reads CASSLTGYSYNSPLHF. CDR3 bases: TGTGCCAGCAGTTTAACAGGGTACTCCTATAATTCACCCCTCCACTTT.

The chain recombines TRBV20-1 with TRBJ2-2; the D gene is possibly TRBD1 (6 bases). The CDR3 runs to 13 residues. Trimming left V 7 bases short and J 2 bases short, with 11 bases between. Germline lookup yields CDR1 DFQATT and CDR2 SNEGSKA (reference sequence). The CDR3 region is CSVGGPNTGELFF. CDR3 nucleotides: TGCAGTGTAGGGGGTCCTAACACCGGGGAGCTGTTTTTT.

The chain joins TRBV19 to TRBJ2-6; tentative D call: TRBD2 (7 bases). Trimming took off 8 bases at V and 1 base at J, with 27 bases between the two ends. This CDR3 has 20 amino acids. Germline CDR1 reads LNHDA; CDR2 reads SQIVND (reference sequence). CDR3 coding DNA: TGTGCCAGTCTCAACGTTAAACCGGGACACGGGAGGTCTGGGGCCAACGTCCTGACTTTC. Its translation: CASLNVKPGHGRSGANVLTF.

The V call is TRBV13, the J call TRBJ1-1; 9 bases are shared with TRBD1. J was trimmed by 5 bases and V by 2 bases; bases with no gene match: 6. The CDR3 is made up of 15 amino acids. Germline V gives CDR1 PRHDT, CDR2 FYEKMQ (reference sequence). CDR3 in amino acids: CASSLRGQGYTEAFF. CDR3 sequence (DNA): TGTGCCAGCAGCTTAAGGGGACAGGGATATACTGAAGCTTTCTTT.

The chain combines TRBV5-1 with TRBJ1-1; tentative D call: TRBD1 (5 bases). The CDR3 has 13 amino acids. From germline, CDR1 is SGHRS and CDR2 YFSETQ. V lost 4 bases to trimming and J lost 1 base, with 8 bases between them. CDR3 DNA sequence: TGCGCCAGCAGCGGGGCGGGGAACACTGAAGCTTTCTTT. This gives the protein CASSGAGNTEAFF.

V is TRBV7-8 and J is TRBJ2-1; D not resolved. This CDR3 contains 15 residues. V was clipped by 11 bases and J by 8 bases, with 25 bases between them. CDR1 and CDR2 from the germline V gene are SGHVS and FQNEAQ. CDR3 coding DNA: TGTGCCTGCGCGCTTTGGGTGATTTTTAAGGATGAGCAGTTCTTC. This translates into CACALWVIFKDEQFF.

A single count supports this clonotype. This chain uses TRBV5-1 with TRBJ1-3, with a tentative D call TRBD1 (6 bases). CDR1 is SGHRS and CDR2 is YFSETQ in the germline V gene. Trimming stripped 2 bases from V and 0 bases from J, with 24 bases between. This CDR3 is 20 amino acids long. The CDR3 protein is CASSLDIRGSGPYSGNTIYF. CDR3 coding DNA: TGCGCCAGCAGCTTAGACATCAGGGGCTCAGGGCCTTACTCTGGAAACACCATATATTTT.

V usage is TRBV24-1 and J usage is TRBJ1-5; TRBD1 matches 7 bases. The CDR3 totals 14 residues. Germline values: CDR1 KGHDR, CDR2 SFDVKD. With 5 bases clipped from V and 4 bases from J, the junction kept 4 bases outside the gene matches. In DNA, the CDR3 is TGTGCCACCAGTGCCGGGACAGAAAATCAGCCCCAGCATTTT. Its protein is CATSAGTENQPQHF.

There are a few counts of this clonotype. The V call is TRBV28, the J call TRBJ2-7; D is perhaps TRBD2 (6 bases). Trimming stripped 3 bases from V and 0 bases from J, with 9 bases between. CDR3 length: 14 residues. Germline-derived CDR1 and CDR2 are MDHEN and SYDVKM. The CDR3 DNA reads as TGTGCCAGCAGTTTTGGGGGGTTCTCCTACGAGCAGTACTTC. It specifies CASSFGGFSYEQYF.

The chain is built from TRBV7-2 and TRBJ2-5; TRBD2 is a possible D gene (7 bases). The CDR3 extends over 12 amino acids. Trimming stripped 4 bases from V and 5 bases from J, with 8 bases between. Per germline, CDR1 SGHTA and CDR2 FQGNSA. CDR3 sequence: CASSWGGETQYF. The CDR3 DNA follows: TGTGCCAGCAGCTGGGGGGGCGAGACCCAGTACTTC.

CDR3 DNA sequence: TGTGCCAGCAGTTTATTGTACGTACTATCCCTTAACAATGAGCAGTTCTTC. Translated, it gives CASSLLYVLSLNNEQFF. The rearrangement links TRBV28 to TRBJ2-1, with D hard to call. Germline lookup yields CDR1 MDHEN and CDR2 SYDVKM. Deletions cut 1 base from V and 5 bases from J, with 18 bases between. This CDR3 spans 17 amino acids.

This clonotype was observed a single time. The gene calls are TRBV3-1 and TRBJ1-1; D is unresolved. V dropped 0 bases and J dropped 0 bases, with 8 bases sitting between them. Germline-derived CDR1 and CDR2 are LGHDT and YNNKEL (reference sequence). The CDR3 contains 15 residues. The CDR3: CASSQDLGMNTEAFF. CDR3 nucleotides: TGTGCCAGCAGCCAAGACCTCGGGATGAACACTGAAGCTTTCTTT.

The gene calls are TRBV4-1 and TRBJ1-2; D unclear. Per germline, CDR1 MGHRA and CDR2 YSYEKL. V lost 4 bases to trimming and J lost 4 bases, with 13 bases between them. The CDR3 is 14 residues long. The CDR3 region is CASSRGPRGYGYTF. CDR3 in DNA: TGCGCCAGCAGCCGCGGACCGCGGGGCTATGGCTACACCTTC.

The CDR3 here is CSVFQSDEQYF. In nucleotides, the CDR3 is TGCAGCGTTTTTCAGTCTGACGAGCAGTACTTC. This chain uses TRBV29-1 with TRBJ2-7; D ambiguous. Per the germline V gene, CDR1 is SQVTM and CDR2 is ANQGSEA. CDR3 length: 11 residues. V lost 5 bases and J 5 bases, leaving 10 bases between the germline ends.

On this clonotype: Its ends do not fully match the called genes, so a read error is possible. J is TRBJ2-1 and V is TRBV7-7; a weak D match, TRBD2 (5 bases). This CDR3 has 13 amino acids. CDR1 and CDR2 from the germline V gene are SSHAT and FNYEAQ (reference sequence). The CDR3 region is CASSLRIAGEQFF. The CDR3 coding sequence is TGTGCTAGCAGCTTACGGATTGCGGGTGAGCAGTTCTTC. The variable domain in full, completed from reference TRBV7-7 and TRBJ2-1, reads GAGVSQSPRYKVTKRGQDVTLRCDPISSHATLYWYQQALGQGPEFLTYFNYEAQPDKSGLPSDRFSAERPEGSISTLTIQRTEQRDSAMYRCASSLRIAGEQFFGPGTRLTVL.

This rearrangement joins TRBV14 to TRBJ2-1, with 9 bases aligning to TRBD2. The CDR3 consists of 18 residues. Unmatched junction bases numbered 8, after V lost 1 base and J lost 1 base. CDR1 and CDR2 (germline): SGHDN, FVKESK. The CDR3 sequence is CASSQGGSGSRSYNEQFF. The CDR3, as DNA: TGTGCCAGCAGCCAAGGTGGTAGCGGGAGTAGGTCCTACAATGAGCAGTTCTTC.